The 31 T cell receptor beta chains reported below all come from one sample, sequenced in a study of shared T cell receptors in the human thymus. TCRdb keeps only in-frame clones here, not all; method: immunoSEQ multiplex PCR. The sample includes about 710,000 clones, approximately 87% seen only once; the top ten take roughly 0.0094%. This same sample was also taken into another study, of human thymus T cells.

Sequencing input: thymocytes. The origin of the receptors is a boy in the first two years of life with a congenital heart defect.

This sequence joins TRBV9 and TRBJ2-3; TRBD2 matches 12 bases. The V gene's germline CDR1 is SGDLS and CDR2 YYNGEE. J gave up 6 bases and V 3 bases, and 8 bases lay outside the gene matches. The CDR3 is 16 amino acids. CDR3 protein: CASSGGLAGPLDTQYF. DNA of the CDR3: TGTGCCAGCAGCGGGGGACTAGCGGGCCCGTTGGATACGCAGTATTTT.

This rearrangement joins TRBV11-2 to TRBJ1-2; D not resolved. CDR1 is SGHAT, CDR2 FQNNGV, per germline. Trimming took off 5 bases at V and 4 bases at J, with 20 bases between the two ends. The CDR3 covers 16 residues. The CDR3 nucleotides read TGTGCCAGCAGCGATACCGACACCCCGGGAGGCTATGGCTACACCTTC. Protein product: CASSDTDTPGGYGYTF.

The V gene is TRBV6-6, the J gene TRBJ1-1; D unclear. Trimming pared 1 base from V and 0 bases from J, leaving 9 bases between. The CDR3 is made up of 15 amino acids. CDR1 and CDR2 (germline): MNHNY, SVGAGI (reference sequence). This CDR3 is CASSYYRFMNTEAFF. The CDR3 region has the DNA TGTGCCAGCAGTTACTATCGGTTTATGAACACTGAAGCTTTCTTT.

J is TRBJ2-2 and V is TRBV6-5; D possibly corresponds to TRBD1 (5 bases). Germline lookup yields CDR1 MNHEY and CDR2 SVGAGI. This CDR3 has 13 residues. With 5 bases removed from V and 8 bases from J, the gap between germline ends came to 12 bases. CDR3 residues: CASSHDSEGELFF. The CDR3 DNA reads TGTGCCAGCAGTCACGACAGTGAGGGGGAGCTGTTTTTT.

This chain links TRBV5-1 with TRBJ2-7; the D gene is possibly TRBD1 (6 bases). The CDR3 length is 14 residues. Looked up from germline, CDR1 is SGHRS and CDR2 is YFSETQ. Deletions cut 0 bases from V and 2 bases from J, with 9 bases between. The CDR3 reads CASSLGQAPYEQYF. CDR3 nucleotide sequence: TGCGCCAGCAGCTTGGGACAGGCTCCCTACGAGCAGTACTTC.

The CDR3 region has the DNA TGCGCCAGCAGCCAAGGGACTAGGACTCTCAATGAGCAGTTCTTC. This translates into CASSQGTRTLNEQFF. The chain joins TRBV4-3 to TRBJ2-1; TRBD2 matches at 7 bases. The J segment lost 6 bases and the V segment lost 1 base, leaving 6 bases of the junction unmatched. The germline V gene has CDR1 LGHNA and CDR2 YSLEER. This CDR3 spans 15 amino acids.

For this clone: The same CDR3 is also encoded by other DNA sequences in this sample. The rearrangement uses TRBV6-5 and TRBJ1-6; D gene uncertain. CDR3 length equals 16 residues. Per germline, CDR1 MNHEY and CDR2 SVGAGI. Trimming removed 0 bases from V and 10 bases from J, with 16 bases in between. The CDR3 protein is CASSYSKAGSISPLHF. The CDR3 bases are TGTGCCAGCAGTTACTCGAAGGCAGGCAGTATCTCACCCCTCCACTTT.

The chain carries TRBV7-9 and TRBJ2-1, with 8 positions matching TRBD2. J was trimmed by 3 bases and V by 5 bases; bases with no gene match: 15. Germline CDR1 and CDR2: SEHNR and FQNEAQ (reference sequence). This CDR3 is built from 18 residues. CDR3: CASSPKPKTSGSYNEQFF. DNA of the CDR3: TGTGCCAGCAGCCCTAAGCCCAAAACTAGCGGTAGCTACAATGAGCAGTTCTTC.

This clone is a singleton in its sample. The CDR3 region is CASSQLRIAAEAFF. The CDR3 DNA sequence: TGTGCCAGCAGCCAGTTGAGGATTGCGGCTGAAGCTTTCTTT. The rearrangement links TRBV5-6 to TRBJ1-1; D is uncertain. The germline CDR1 and CDR2 sequences are SGHDT and YYEEEE. V lost 4 bases and J 6 bases, leaving 16 bases between the germline ends. This CDR3 has 14 residues.

This clone has only one observation. This chain uses TRBV5-6 with TRBJ2-5; 8 positions match TRBD1. The CDR3 loop spans 15 amino acids. V lost 5 bases and J lost 2; bases outside the gene matches: 8. Germline CDR1 and CDR2: SGHDT and YYEEEE. CDR3 region: CASSPTGVLQETQYF. In DNA, the CDR3 is TGTGCCAGCAGTCCGACAGGGGTCTTACAAGAGACCCAGTACTTC.

The rearrangement links TRBV4-1 to TRBJ1-4; maybe TRBD1 (6 bases). Per germline, CDR1 MGHRA and CDR2 YSYEKL. This CDR3 spans 19 amino acids. V was shortened by 0 bases and J by 4 bases, with 21 bases between the two germline ends. CDR3 loop: CASSQDLRGPSPINEKLFF. The DNA for the CDR3 is TGCGCCAGCAGCCAAGATCTCAGGGGCCCTTCCCCAATTAATGAAAAACTGTTTTTT.

This chain connects TRBV5-6 to TRBJ2-4, with a weak D call TRBD2 (5 bases). In germline, CDR1 is SGHDT, CDR2 YYEEEE. Trimming shortened V by 0 bases and J by 0 bases, and 7 bases separated the two germline ends. The CDR3 contains 15 residues. CDR3 sequence: CASSLAAVAKNIQYF. As DNA, the CDR3 is TGTGCCAGCAGCTTGGCAGCGGTAGCCAAAAACATTCAGTACTTC.

V usage is TRBV5-4 and J usage is TRBJ2-7, with D possibly TRBD1 on 6 matching bases. Per the germline V gene, CDR1 is SGHNT and CDR2 is YYREEE (reference sequence). The CDR3 has 12 amino acids. The V and J ends lost 2 bases and 5 bases respectively, with 8 bases between them. CDR3 residues: CASSFGQNEQYF. The CDR3 nucleotides read TGTGCCAGCAGCTTCGGACAGAACGAGCAGTACTTC.

The rearrangement joins TRBV6-6 to TRBJ1-5; D possibly corresponds to TRBD1 (5 bases). The CDR3 runs to 15 residues. Trimming cost V 5 bases and J 0 bases, with 11 bases left between them. Looked up from germline, CDR1 is MNHNY and CDR2 is SVGAGI (reference sequence). The CDR3: CASSQGVTSNQPQHF. In DNA, the CDR3 is TGTGCCAGCAGTCAAGGGGTGACTAGCAATCAGCCCCAGCATTTT.

The chain carries TRBV9 and TRBJ2-1; 7 bases agree with TRBD1. Germline loops: CDR1 SGDLS, CDR2 YYNGEE. With 3 bases clipped from V and 8 bases from J, the junction kept 11 bases outside the gene matches. This CDR3 is built from 15 residues. CDR3 DNA: TGTGCCAGCAGCGGACGGACAGGCGCCTCGTATGAGCAGTTCTTC. Protein sequence: CASSGRTGASYEQFF.

This clone was counted only a few times. The genes are TRBV7-9 and TRBJ1-2; no reliable D call. The CDR3 contains 17 residues. Trimming pared 1 base from V and 4 bases from J, leaving 19 bases between. Germline V gene data show CDR1 as SEHNR and CDR2 as FQNEAQ (reference sequence). CDR3 nucleotide sequence: TGTGCCAGCAGCTTAGGCGGGTCAGTCGTACCCCCCTATGGCTACACCTTC. This translates into CASSLGGSVVPPYGYTF.

In its sample, this clone was seen once. The chain has TRBV2 and TRBJ1-1; 7 bases are a match to TRBD1. The CDR3 runs 18 residues. Germline CDR1 is SNHLY and CDR2 is FYNNEI. With V trimmed by 6 bases and J by 2 bases, 18 bases remained unmatched. The DNA for the CDR3 is TGTGCCAGCAGCGATACCGGAATGACAGGGCGGGTCAACACTGAAGCTTTCTTT. It is translated as CASSDTGMTGRVNTEAFF.

The gene calls are TRBV14 and TRBJ2-7; D is possibly TRBD1 (6 bases). CDR1 and CDR2 (germline): SGHDN, FVKESK. The CDR3 loop spans 17 amino acids. The V end was cut by 1 base, the J end by 3 bases, with 19 bases between. Here the CDR3 reads CASSQAGQGKGHYEQYF. The CDR3 DNA reads TGTGCCAGCAGCCAAGCAGGGCAGGGGAAAGGTCACTACGAGCAGTACTTC.

This clone showed up just a few times. CDR3 residues: CASSVGGAGRYNEQFF. The DNA for the CDR3 is TGTGCCAGCAGCGTTGGAGGAGCGGGCCGCTACAATGAGCAGTTCTTC. This chain uses TRBV9 with TRBJ2-1; possible D gene TRBD2, 6 bases. V lost 2 bases to trimming and J lost 3 bases, with 15 bases between them. CDR3 length: 16 residues. Germline assignment: CDR1 SGDLS and CDR2 YYNGEE. The full variable domain, its missing parts supplied by reference TRBV9 and TRBJ2-1, is DSGVTQTPKHLITATGQRVTLRCSPRSGDLSVYWYQQSLDQGLQFLIQYYNGEERAKGNILERFSAQQFPDLHSELNLSSLELGDSALYFCASSVGGAGRYNEQFFGPGTRLTVL.

The CDR3 loop reads CASSLRGLGNYGYTF. The CDR3 DNA sequence: TGCGCCAGCAGCTTGAGGGGCCTGGGGAACTATGGCTACACCTTC. The genes are TRBV5-1 and TRBJ1-2, with D perhaps TRBD1 (5 bases). The V gene's germline CDR1 is SGHRS and CDR2 YFSETQ. This CDR3 spans 15 amino acids. V shed 1 base and J shed 2 bases, with 12 bases lying between them.

The chain employs TRBV4-1 and TRBJ2-5; 9 nucleotides agree with TRBD1. Germline trimming cut 0 bases from V and 5 bases from J; bases unmatched to any gene: 13. This CDR3 region has 18 residues. Germline V gives CDR1 MGHRA, CDR2 YSYEKL. The CDR3 bases are TGCGCCAGCAGCCAAGATCTAGTGGAACAGGGGGCTGGGGAGACCCAGTACTTC. Its protein product is CASSQDLVEQGAGETQYF.

CDR3 loop: CAWSVGARRPGLGYTF. The CDR3 bases are TGTGCCTGGAGTGTAGGGGCCCGAAGGCCTGGATTAGGCTACACCTTC. The rearrangement uses TRBV30 and TRBJ1-2; maybe TRBD1 (5 bases). V lost 0 bases and J 8 bases, leaving 22 bases between the germline ends. CDR3 length: 16 amino acids. From germline, CDR1 is GTSNPN and CDR2 SVGIG (reference sequence). Complete variable domain (other parts from reference TRBV30 and TRBJ1-2): SQTIHQWPATLVQPVGSPLSLECTVEGTSNPNLYWYRQAAGRGLQLLFYSVGIGQISSEVPQNLSASRPQDRQFILSSKKLLLSDSGFYLCAWSVGARRPGLGYTFGSGTRLTVV.

The rearrangement links TRBV19 to TRBJ1-5; 8 bases align to TRBD1. CDR1 and CDR2 (germline): LNHDA, SQIVND (reference sequence). With V trimmed by 6 bases and J by 0 bases, 13 bases remained unmatched. The CDR3 spans 18 residues. This CDR3 reads CASSYDRGLLNSNQPQHF. CDR3 nucleotide sequence: TGTGCCAGTAGCTACGACAGGGGACTGCTAAATAGCAATCAGCCCCAGCATTTT.

The V and J genes are TRBV30 and TRBJ2-7; 7 positions match TRBD1. Germline CDR1 and CDR2: GTSNPN and SVGIG (reference sequence). Losses at the gene ends were 4 bases for V and 5 bases for J; bases not matched to a gene: 8. The CDR3 consists of 13 residues. In nucleotides, the CDR3 is TGTGCCTGGAAGGGGGCCTTGGGCCACGAGCAGTACTTC. Its protein is CAWKGALGHEQYF.

Concerning this clone itself: This sample also contains other DNA sequences that code for the same CDR3. The rearrangement uses TRBV5-4 and TRBJ2-7; 9 bases match TRBD1. Germline V gene data show CDR1 as SGHNT and CDR2 as YYREEE (reference sequence). Unmatched junction bases numbered 7, after V lost 3 bases and J lost 3 bases. The CDR3 extends over 15 amino acids. CDR3 sequence reads: CASSSPGTGFYEQYF. In nucleotides, the CDR3 is TGTGCCAGCAGCTCACCCGGGACAGGGTTCTACGAGCAGTACTTC.

The chain has TRBV15 and TRBJ2-1; 11 bases match TRBD2. V dropped 3 bases and J dropped 5; count of bases not matched to a gene: 6. Germline V CDR1 and CDR2: LNHNV, YYDKDF (reference sequence). The CDR3 covers 16 residues. The CDR3 nucleotides read TGTGCCACCAGCAGCCTACTAGCGGGAGTCGACAATGAGCAGTTCTTC. Its translation is CATSSLLAGVDNEQFF.

The rearrangement uses TRBV4-1 and TRBJ1-6; D remains ambiguous. The V end lost 1 base, the J end lost 0 bases, and 19 bases lay between the germline ends. Germline V gene lookup returns CDR1 MGHRA and CDR2 YSYEKL. The CDR3 extends over 20 amino acids. CDR3 region: CASSQASEDGPSSYNSPLHF. The CDR3 coding sequence is TGCGCCAGCAGCCAAGCCTCGGAGGACGGGCCTAGCTCCTATAATTCACCCCTCCACTTT.

V gene TRBV4-2 combines with J gene TRBJ1-2, with D possibly matching TRBD1 (5 bases). V shed 0 bases and J shed 6 bases, with 20 bases lying between them. Germline loops: CDR1 LGHNA, CDR2 YNFKEQ. CDR3 length equals 17 residues. As DNA, the CDR3 is TGTGCCAGCAGCCAAGATTCTAGGGCCGGAGGGGTGAATGGCTACACCTTC. It is translated as CASSQDSRAGGVNGYTF.

The rearrangement joins TRBV27 to TRBJ2-7, with 13 bases aligning to TRBD2. Germline assignment: CDR1 MNHEY and CDR2 SMNVEV (reference sequence). Trimming at V came to 6 bases and at J to 4 bases, leaving 15 bases not matched to a gene. CDR3 length: 18 residues. As DNA, the CDR3 is TGTGCCAGCAGCCCCGGGACTAGCGGGACTCAAAAGTTATACGAGCAGTACTTC. It codes for CASSPGTSGTQKLYEQYF.

The chain links TRBV12-5 to TRBJ2-3; D might be TRBD1 (6 bases). Germline loops: CDR1 LGHNT, CDR2 FRNRAP. The CDR3 sequence is 16 residues long. V lost 2 bases, J lost 2 bases, and 14 bases lay in between. CDR3 coding DNA: TGTGCTAGTGGTTTGAGCCGATCAGGGGCCACAGATACGCAGTATTTT. It specifies CASGLSRSGATDTQYF.

CDR3 DNA sequence: TGTGCCAGCAGTTTTTTCGGACAGGACCCCAGTTTTTATGGCTACACCTTC. Translating gives CASSFFGQDPSFYGYTF. The chain has TRBV28 and TRBJ1-2; the match to TRBD1 covers 7 bases. V shed 3 bases and J 5 bases; nucleotides not matched to a gene: 15. The CDR3 contains 17 residues. Germline V gene data show CDR1 as MDHEN and CDR2 as SYDVKM.